This T cell receptor beta chain came from a study of T-cell reconstitution after alpha-beta-depleted transplantation in children. Study-level points and caveats: The study traced high day-60 TCRbeta diversity in some patients to surviving recipient T cells and thymic progenitors.

A remark on this clonotype: The antigen is undetermined.

V shed 8 bases, J shed 3 bases, and the junction held 7 bases outside the gene matches. The CDR3 spans 13 residues. Construction of the TCRbeta library involved unique molecular identifiers. TCRdb analysed the PCR reads with MiXCR anew, one entry per CDR3 protein. The profile covers approximately 490,000 distinct CDR3 sequences, with about 10% appearing a single time and about 2.1% taken by the ten largest. Sequencing used PBMCs, obtained before TCRalphabeta/CD19-depleted stem cell transplant. This chain joins TRBV12-3 or TRBV12-4 and TRBJ2-7; 7 bases are shared with TRBD1. This sequence was found in a child aged 2 to 15 with inherited bone marrow failure, due to receive a stem cell transplant. CDR3: CASAAGTDYEQYF. Written as DNA, the CDR3 is TGTGCCAGCGCTGCCGGGACAGACTACGAGCAGTACTTC.